This TCR beta chain was sequenced during a study of vaccination and CD4 T cells after COVID-19. Study-level information: The convalescents, six males and four females, included two who were Hispanic. The authors used overlapping spike peptides from SARS-CoV-2, HCoV-NL63, HCoV-OC43 and HCoV-229E to stimulate cells.

With the Oncomine TCR Beta short-read assay, DNA from cultured CD4+ T cells was sequenced. Cultured CD4+ T cells were the source of extracted genomic DNA. Each CDR3 protein is one row after TCRdb ran MiXCR on the PCR reads. The data contain 9,500 to 15,000 distinct CDR3 sequences, roughly 66% of them singletons. Treatment denoted: approximately nine-day PBMC culture with coronavirus spike peptide pools or control peptides (ViraFEST assay). This clonotype was detected a few times. Its antigen is not known. Germline V gene data show CDR1 as SNHLY and CDR2 as FYNNEI. This CDR3 has 12 amino acids. Trimming took 7 bases from V and 11 from J, leaving 15 bases between them.

The starting material was CD4+ T cells from blood, cultured in vitro, obtained before SARS-CoV-2 vaccination. This chain uses TRBV2 with TRBJ1-5; D not certain. The sequence came from a human donor who had recovered from COVID-19. The CDR3 reads CASKSGDVAQHF. The CDR3 coding sequence is TGTGCCAGCAAAAGCGGGGATGTGGCCCAGCATTTT.